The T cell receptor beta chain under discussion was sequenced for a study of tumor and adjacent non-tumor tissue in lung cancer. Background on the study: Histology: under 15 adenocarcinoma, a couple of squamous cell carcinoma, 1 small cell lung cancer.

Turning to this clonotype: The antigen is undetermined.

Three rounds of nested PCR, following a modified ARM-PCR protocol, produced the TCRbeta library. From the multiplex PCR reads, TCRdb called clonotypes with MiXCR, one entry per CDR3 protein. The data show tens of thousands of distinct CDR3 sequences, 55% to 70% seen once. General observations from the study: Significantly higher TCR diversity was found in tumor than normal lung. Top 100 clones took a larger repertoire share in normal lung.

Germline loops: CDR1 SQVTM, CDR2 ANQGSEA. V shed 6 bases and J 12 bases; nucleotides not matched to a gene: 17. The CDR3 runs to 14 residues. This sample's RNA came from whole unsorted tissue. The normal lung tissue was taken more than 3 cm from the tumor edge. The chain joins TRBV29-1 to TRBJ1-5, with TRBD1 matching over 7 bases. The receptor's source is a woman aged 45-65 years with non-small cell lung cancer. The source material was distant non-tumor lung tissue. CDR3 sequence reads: CSVTTGDSNQVQHF. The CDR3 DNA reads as TGCAGCGTAACTACAGGGGATAGCAATCAGGTCCAGCATTTT. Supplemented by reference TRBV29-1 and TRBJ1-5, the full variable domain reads SAVISQKPSRDICQRGTSLTIQCQVDSQVTMMFWYRQQPGQSLTLIATANQGSEATYESGFVIDKFPISRPNLTFSTLTVSNMSPEDSSIYLCSVTTGDSNQVQHFGDGTRLSIL.